Listed below are T cell receptor beta chains from one sample, sequenced in a study of response to subunit inactivated influenza vaccine. TCRdb reprocessed the RT-PCR reads with MiXCR, giving one entry per CDR3 protein. The repertoire holds 650,000 to 800,000 distinct CDR3 sequences, about 15% seen once, with 5.5% to 7% in the top ten. Sample: PBMCs from blood, taken less than 15 days before vaccination. These receptors were obtained from a man between 45 and 60 years old who received an inactivated influenza vaccine. Each CDR3 is given with its conserved first and last residue. A D gene is named only where the DNA matches it firmly. Expanded clones get a size class; other rows say once, few or many, or leave the size out.

J gene: TRBJ2-3; V gene: TRBV2; clone size: few; D gene: .; CDR3 DNA: TGTGCCAGCAGTGAAGTGGTCGATACGCAGTATTTT; CDR3 protein: CASSEVVDTQYF
J gene: TRBJ2-3; V gene: TRBV2; clone size: .; D gene: .; CDR3 DNA: TGTGCCTCGTCCCGCAGGGTTGGCACAGATACGCAGTATTTT; CDR3 protein: CASSRRVGTDTQYF
J gene: TRBJ2-7; V gene: TRBV20-1; clone size: many; D gene: TRBD1; CDR3 DNA: TGCAGTGCTAGAGATTGGGACAGGGGAACCTACGAGCAGTACTTC; CDR3 protein: CSARDWDRGTYEQYF
J gene: TRBJ2-1; V gene: TRBV4-2; clone size: few; D gene: .; CDR3 DNA: TGTGCCAGCAGCCAAGTAGCACTCGAGAATGAGCAGTTCTTC; CDR3 protein: CASSQVALENEQFF
J gene: TRBJ2-1; V gene: TRBV7-2; clone size: .; D gene: .; CDR3 DNA: TGTGCCAGCAGCGCGGGACGGATGATCTACAATGAGCAGTTCTTC; CDR3 protein: CASSAGRMIYNEQFF
J gene: TRBJ2-3; V gene: TRBV12-3/TRBV12-4; clone size: .; D gene: .; CDR3 DNA: TGTGCCAGCAGTCCTACCCTAGCAGATACGCAGTATTTT; CDR3 protein: CASSPTLADTQYF
J gene: TRBJ2-5; V gene: TRBV20-1; clone size: .; D gene: .; CDR3 DNA: TGCAGTGCTCTACGGGGGTGGCAAGAGACCCAGTACTTC; CDR3 protein: CSALRGWQETQYF
J gene: TRBJ2-4; V gene: TRBV29-1; clone size: few; D gene: .; CDR3 DNA: TGCAGCGTTGAAGTCCAGAAAAACATTCAGTACTTC; CDR3 protein: CSVEVQKNIQYF
J gene: TRBJ2-1; V gene: TRBV27; clone size: many; D gene: TRBD2; CDR3 DNA: TGTGCCAGCAGTTCACCGGGACTAGCGGGACGCAATGAGCAGTTCTTC; CDR3 protein: CASSSPGLAGRNEQFF
J gene: TRBJ2-3; V gene: TRBV18; clone size: .; D gene: .; CDR3 DNA: TGTGCCAGCTCACCACGGGACGGGGTAGCAGATACGCAGTATTTT; CDR3 protein: CASSPRDGVADTQYF
J gene: TRBJ2-5; V gene: TRBV7-2; clone size: .; D gene: TRBD1; CDR3 DNA: TGTGCCAGCAGCTTATTTGGGACAGGGAAAGAGACCCAGTACTTC; CDR3 protein: CASSLFGTGKETQYF
J gene: TRBJ2-1; V gene: TRBV5-1; clone size: .; D gene: TRBD1; CDR3 DNA: TGCGCCAGCAGCTTGGGGGACAGGGGAGTTTACAATGAGCAGTTCTTC; CDR3 protein: CASSLGDRGVYNEQFF
J gene: TRBJ2-1; V gene: TRBV6-1; clone size: .; D gene: TRBD1; CDR3 DNA: TGTGCCAGCGGGCCCCCGGGACAGGGATACAATGAGCAGTTCTTC; CDR3 protein: CASGPPGQGYNEQFF
J gene: TRBJ2-1; V gene: TRBV18; clone size: many; D gene: .; CDR3 DNA: TGTGCCAGCTCACCAAAACACAGGAGCAATGAGCAGTTCTTC; CDR3 protein: CASSPKHRSNEQFF